The clone carrying this TCR beta chain has only a few counts. The antigen remains unidentified. The data belong to a study of post-analysis software for immune sequencing data. Looking at the study overall: Relapsing-remitting, secondary progressive and progressive-relapsing multiple sclerosis were all included among the disease courses. General study findings and limits: Patients carried several TRBV segments more frequently than controls did, and TRBV5-6, TRBV5-1 and TRBV20-1 were among them. Versus controls, multiple sclerosis patients showed significantly lower diversity (normalized Chao1). F measure showed strong co-clustering of same-batch samples.

The V end lost 1 base, the J end lost 4 bases, and 11 bases lay between the germline ends. There are 15 residues in the CDR3. Tagging with unique molecular identifiers was a feature of the TCR beta cDNA libraries. Input of about 0.9 to 10 million T cells yielded a few hundred thousand cDNA molecules. TCRdb re-derived calls from the PCR reads in MiXCR, one entry per CDR3 protein. The data hold over 150,000 distinct CDR3 sequences, with roughly 30% observed a single time. This clonotype was obtained from a girl under 18 with multiple sclerosis. The sequenced material came from blood. The J gene is TRBJ1-5, the V gene TRBV12-3 or TRBV12-4; D may be TRBD1 (6 bases). The CDR3 sequence is CASSLEGHLNQPQHF. The CDR3 DNA sequence: TGTGCCAGCAGTTTAGAGGGACATCTGAATCAGCCCCAGCATTTT.